Listed here are 18 T cell receptor beta chains from one sample, sequenced in a study of blood T cell repertoires in COVID-19. TCRdb's table, derived via immunoSEQ multiplex PCR, lists solely in-frame clones and lacks some. Of fewer than 250,000 clones in the sample, roughly nine tenths are singletons; the top ten hold 11%. Sequenced sample: PBMCs or T cells enriched from blood (not recorded which). The origin of the receptors is a man younger than 40 who had recovered from COVID-19.

J is TRBJ2-7 and V is TRBV28; TRBD1 might be the D (6 bases). CDR1 and CDR2 (germline): MDHEN, SYDVKM. The CDR3 spans 15 residues. Trimming left V 6 bases short and J 5 bases short, with 20 bases between. This CDR3 reads CASSLLTGIVNEQYF. The CDR3 DNA follows: TGTGCCAGCAGCCTCCTCACAGGGATAGTGAACGAGCAGTACTTC.

The rearrangement joins TRBV5-1 to TRBJ2-1, with TRBD2 matching 12 bases. V lost 1 base and J lost 7; bases outside the gene matches: 15. Germline values: CDR1 SGHRS, CDR2 YFSETQ. The length of the CDR3 is 19 residues. The CDR3 nucleotides are TGCGCCAGCAGCTTGAGACAGTTATCTAGCGGGGGGGCTTATAATGAGCAGTTCTTC. Encoded protein: CASSLRQLSSGGAYNEQFF.

The V gene is TRBV2, the J gene TRBJ2-7; no clear D. V lost 8 bases, J lost 2 bases, and 13 bases lay in between. Germline CDR1 and CDR2: SNHLY and FYNNEI. The CDR3 consists of 13 residues. The CDR3 bases are TGTGCCAGCTATTGGTTGGCCGCCTACGAGCAGTACTTC. It codes for CASYWLAAYEQYF.

The gene calls are TRBV2 and TRBJ1-4; maybe TRBD1 (5 bases). This CDR3 has 15 residues. Deletions cut 3 bases from V and 2 bases from J, with 10 bases between. CDR1 SNHLY and CDR2 FYNNEI come from the germline V gene. The CDR3 coding sequence is TGTGCCAGCAGTGATTTGGGGGGGACTAATGAAAAACTGTTTTTT. Translation: CASSDLGGTNEKLFF.

V gene TRBV19 combines with J gene TRBJ2-7; a weak D match, TRBD2 (5 bases). Germline V gene data show CDR1 as LNHDA and CDR2 as SQIVND (reference sequence). Trimming shortened V by 6 bases and J by 7 bases, and 16 bases separated the two germline ends. CDR3 length equals 13 residues. In DNA, the CDR3 is TGTGCCAGTAGCCCCGAGTTACGGGGAGAGCAGTACTTC. Its translation is CASSPELRGEQYF. Full variable domain (rest looked up from reference TRBV19 and TRBJ2-7): DGGITQSPKYLFRKEGQNVTLSCEQNLNHDAMYWYRQDPGQGLRLIYYSQIVNDFQKGDIAEGYSVSREKKESFPLTVTSAQKNPTAFYLCASSPELRGEQYFGPGTRLTVT.

This chain connects TRBV10-3 to TRBJ1-1; 8 bases line up with TRBD1. V lost 2 bases and J lost 1; bases outside the gene matches: 0. Germline CDR1 ENHRY, CDR2 SYGVKD. The CDR3 is made up of 14 amino acids. CDR3 protein: CAISETGGNTEAFF. The DNA of the CDR3 is TGTGCCATCAGTGAGACAGGGGGGAACACTGAAGCTTTCTTT.

This chain joins TRBV6-5 and TRBJ2-5, with D perhaps matching TRBD2 (6 bases). The CDR3 sequence is 14 residues long. CDR1 and CDR2 (germline): MNHEY, SVGAGI. V was clipped by 4 bases and J by 7 bases, with 16 bases between them. CDR3 bases: TGTGCCAGCAGTTCCCTCGGGGCGGAGGGGACCCAGTACTTC. It encodes CASSSLGAEGTQYF.

The CDR3 DNA is TGTGCCAGCAGTTACGCCTTAACAGCCTACGAGCAGTACTTC. Encoded protein: CASSYALTAYEQYF. This rearrangement joins TRBV6-5 to TRBJ2-7; D gene uncertain. Germline CDR1 is MNHEY and CDR2 is SVGAGI. The CDR3 length is 14 residues. Deletions cut 2 bases from V and 2 bases from J, with 10 bases between.

The rearrangement links TRBV19 to TRBJ2-7, with 9 bases matching TRBD1. The CDR3 length is 14 residues. Germline V gene sequence: CDR1 LNHDA, CDR2 SQIVND (reference sequence). V dropped 3 bases and J dropped 5; count of bases not matched to a gene: 5. CDR3 residues: CASSIDRGSNEQYF. CDR3 DNA sequence: TGTGCCAGTAGTATTGACAGGGGGAGCAACGAGCAGTACTTC.

The rearrangement links TRBV7-2 to TRBJ2-3; TRBD2 matches 7 bases. This CDR3 comprises 14 residues. V trimming: 5 bases; J trimming: 0 bases; junction bases outside the gene matches: 2. Germline lookup yields CDR1 SGHTA and CDR2 FQGNSA. CDR3 sequence (DNA): TGTGCCAGCAGCATTAGCGGGAGCACAGATACGCAGTATTTT. Translated: CASSISGSTDTQYF.

This clone was counted once. This CDR3 reads CASSPLTGEDTIYF. For the CDR3, the DNA is TGTGCCAGCTCACCTCTAACAGGGGAGGACACCATATATTTT. The genes are TRBV18 and TRBJ1-3; 7 positions agree with TRBD1. Trimming took 3 bases from V and 8 from J; bases not matched to a gene: 7. In germline, CDR1 is KGHSH, CDR2 LQKENI. This CDR3 has 14 amino acids.

The chain carries TRBV5-1 and TRBJ2-1; TRBD2 matches at 15 bases. The trim removed 3 bases at V and 0 bases at J, leaving 7 bases unmatched. The CDR3 spans 19 residues. Germline CDR1 and CDR2: SGHRS and YFSETQ. The CDR3 spells CASSSPGLAGGSSYNEQFF. Here the CDR3 DNA reads TGCGCCAGCAGCTCTCCGGGACTAGCGGGAGGAAGCTCCTACAATGAGCAGTTCTTC.

The chain links TRBV12-3 or TRBV12-4 to TRBJ1-6, with TRBD1 as a possible D gene (5 bases). Trimming cost V 5 bases and J 9 bases, with 11 bases left between them. This CDR3 region has 13 residues. The CDR3 region is CASSPEQGSPLHF. The CDR3 bases are TGTGCCAGCAGTCCAGAGCAGGGTTCACCCCTCCACTTT.

The chain combines TRBV7-2 with TRBJ2-2; TRBD1 matches at 7 bases. CDR1 SGHTA and CDR2 FQGNSA come from the germline V gene. V was clipped by 5 bases and J by 6 bases; unmatched bases: 9. The CDR3 length is 15 residues. The CDR3 reads CASSPRQGIAGELFF. CDR3 DNA: TGTGCCAGCAGCCCCCGACAGGGAATTGCCGGGGAGCTGTTTTTT. Looking up the rest from reference TRBV7-2 and TRBJ2-2 gives the full variable domain: GAGVSQSPSNKVTEKGKDVELRCDPISGHTALYWYRQSLGQGLEFLIYFQGNSAPDKSGLPSDRFSAERTGGSVSTLTIQRTQQEDSAVYLCASSPRQGIAGELFFGEGSRLTVL.

The chain is built from TRBV3-1 (or the pseudogene TRBV3-2) and TRBJ1-5; D not resolved. V gave up 0 bases and J gave up 1 base, with 4 bases separating them. The CDR3 loop spans 14 amino acids. Germline CDR1 reads LGHDT; CDR2 reads YNNKEL (reference sequence). The CDR3 is CASSQDGSNQPQHF. CDR3 sequence (DNA): TGTGCCAGCAGCCAAGACGGGAGCAATCAGCCCCAGCATTTT.

The V and J genes are TRBV6-5 and TRBJ2-1, with TRBD1 as a possible D gene (6 bases). The CDR3 runs 15 residues. V was cut by 7 bases and J by 6 bases, with 19 bases left in between. Looked up from germline, CDR1 is MNHEY and CDR2 is SVGAGI. This CDR3 reads CASNQQGPLGNEQFF. For the CDR3, the DNA is TGTGCCAGCAACCAACAGGGTCCCCTTGGCAATGAGCAGTTCTTC.

The V and J genes are TRBV3-1 (or the pseudogene TRBV3-2) and TRBJ2-7, with a tentative D call TRBD1 (6 bases). CDR1 is LGHDT and CDR2 is YNNKEL in the germline V gene (reference sequence). The CDR3 is made up of 14 amino acids. V lost 3 bases and J lost 3, with 12 bases in between. The CDR3 DNA is TGTGCCAGCAGCCATCAACAGGGTAACTACGAGCAGTACTTC. This gives the protein CASSHQQGNYEQYF.

This clone was seen only a few times. This chain links TRBV1 with TRBJ2-7; TRBD2 was called by the table and not checked on the DNA. TRBV1 is a pseudogene locus. This CDR3 is 13 amino acids long. The CDR3 protein is CTSYTRVSGEQYF. DNA for the CDR3: TGCACCAGCTACACTAGGGTCTCTGGCGAGCAGTACTTC.